The source of this T cell receptor beta chain is a study of technical replicates of blood from several donors. This clone showed up just once. Some clones are missing from TCRdb's copy, which holds only in-frame ones; the method was immunoSEQ multiplex PCR. In the table there are some 77,000 clones, about 92% of which are singletons. Germline V gives CDR1 SGHDT, CDR2 YYEEEE. The V segment lost 6 bases and the J segment 1 base; nucleotides outside the gene matches: 5. The CDR3 has 14 amino acids. The sequence derives from a human donor in good health. Input material: T cells isolated from PBMCs. This chain links TRBV5-6 with TRBJ2-7, with 9 positions matching TRBD1. The CDR3 spells CASTWDRDSYEQYF. CDR3 coding DNA: TGTGCCAGCACCTGGGACAGGGATTCCTACGAGCAGTACTTC.